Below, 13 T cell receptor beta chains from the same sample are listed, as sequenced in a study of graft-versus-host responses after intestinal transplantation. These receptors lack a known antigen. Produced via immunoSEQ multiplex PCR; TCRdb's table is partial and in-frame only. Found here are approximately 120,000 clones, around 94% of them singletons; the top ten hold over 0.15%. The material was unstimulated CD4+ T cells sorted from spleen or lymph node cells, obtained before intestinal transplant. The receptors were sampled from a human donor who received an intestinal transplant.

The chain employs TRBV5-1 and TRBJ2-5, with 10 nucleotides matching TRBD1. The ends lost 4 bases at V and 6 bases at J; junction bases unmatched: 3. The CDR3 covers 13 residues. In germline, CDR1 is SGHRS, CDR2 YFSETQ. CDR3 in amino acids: CASSGDRGQTQYF. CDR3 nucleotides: TGCGCCAGCAGCGGGGACAGGGGACAGACCCAGTACTTC.

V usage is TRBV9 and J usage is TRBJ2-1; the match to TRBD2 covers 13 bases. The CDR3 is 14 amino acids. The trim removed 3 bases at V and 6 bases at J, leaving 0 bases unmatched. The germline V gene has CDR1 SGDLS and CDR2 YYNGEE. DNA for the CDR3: TGTGCCAGCAGCGGGACTAGCGGGGGCAATGAGCAGTTCTTC. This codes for CASSGTSGGNEQFF.

The CDR3 spells CASSDGLRNQPQHF. CDR3 nucleotide sequence: TGTGCCAGCAGTGATGGGCTCAGGAATCAGCCCCAGCATTTT. This sequence joins TRBV2 and TRBJ1-5, with unresolved D. V lost 3 bases, J lost 4 bases, and 10 bases lay in between. The CDR3 extends over 14 amino acids. Germline V gene lookup returns CDR1 SNHLY and CDR2 FYNNEI.

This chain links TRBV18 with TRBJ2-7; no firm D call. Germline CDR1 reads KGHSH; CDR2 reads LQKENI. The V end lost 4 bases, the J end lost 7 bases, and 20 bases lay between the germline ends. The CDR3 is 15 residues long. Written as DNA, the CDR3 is TGTGCCAGCTCACGGGATCGACCTTTCCAAGGAGAGCAGTACTTC. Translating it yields CASSRDRPFQGEQYF.

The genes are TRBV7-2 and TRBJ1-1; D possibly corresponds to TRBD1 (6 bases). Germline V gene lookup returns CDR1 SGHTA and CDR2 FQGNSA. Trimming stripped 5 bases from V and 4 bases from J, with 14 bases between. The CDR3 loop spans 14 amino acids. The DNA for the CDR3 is TGTGCCAGCAGCCTACAGGGTCCGAGCACTGAAGCTTTCTTT. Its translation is CASSLQGPSTEAFF.

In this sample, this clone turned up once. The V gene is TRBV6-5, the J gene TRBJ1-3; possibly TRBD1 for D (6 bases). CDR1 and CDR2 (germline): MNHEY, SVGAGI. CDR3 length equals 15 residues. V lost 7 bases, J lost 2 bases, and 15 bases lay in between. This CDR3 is CASTRTGFAGNTIYF. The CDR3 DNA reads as TGTGCCAGCACCAGAACAGGGTTCGCTGGAAACACCATATATTTT.

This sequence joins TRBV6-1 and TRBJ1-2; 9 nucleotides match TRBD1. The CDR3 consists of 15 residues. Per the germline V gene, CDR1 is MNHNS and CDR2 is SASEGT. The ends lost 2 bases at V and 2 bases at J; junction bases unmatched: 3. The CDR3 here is CASSEIGTGNYGYTF. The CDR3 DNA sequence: TGTGCCAGCAGTGAAATTGGGACAGGGAACTATGGCTACACCTTC.

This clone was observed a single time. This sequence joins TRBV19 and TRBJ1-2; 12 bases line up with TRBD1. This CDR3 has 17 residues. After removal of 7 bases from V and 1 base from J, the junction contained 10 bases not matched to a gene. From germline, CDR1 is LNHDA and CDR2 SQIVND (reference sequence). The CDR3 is CASTTPGQGAVNYGYTF. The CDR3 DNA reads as TGTGCCAGTACTACCCCGGGACAGGGGGCGGTTAACTATGGCTACACCTTC.

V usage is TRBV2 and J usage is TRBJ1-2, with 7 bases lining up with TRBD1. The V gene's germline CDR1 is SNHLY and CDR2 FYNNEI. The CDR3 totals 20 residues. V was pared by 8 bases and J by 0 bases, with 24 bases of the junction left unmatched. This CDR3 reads CASFRDSTFAGGLANYGYTF. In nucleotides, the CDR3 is TGTGCCAGCTTCCGGGACAGTACTTTTGCCGGGGGCCTAGCTAACTATGGCTACACCTTC.

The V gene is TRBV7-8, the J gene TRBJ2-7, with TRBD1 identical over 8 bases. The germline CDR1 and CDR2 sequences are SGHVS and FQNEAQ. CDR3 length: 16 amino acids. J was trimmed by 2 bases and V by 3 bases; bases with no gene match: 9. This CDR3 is CASSFGYRDRTYEQYF. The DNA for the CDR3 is TGTGCCAGCAGCTTCGGATACCGGGACAGGACCTACGAGCAGTACTTC. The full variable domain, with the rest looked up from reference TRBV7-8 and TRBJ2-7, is GAGVSQSPRYKVAKRGQDVALRCDPISGHVSLFWYQQALGQGPEFLTYFQNEAQLDKSGLPSDRFFAERPEGSVSTLKIQRTQQEDSAVYLCASSFGYRDRTYEQYFGPGTRLTVT.

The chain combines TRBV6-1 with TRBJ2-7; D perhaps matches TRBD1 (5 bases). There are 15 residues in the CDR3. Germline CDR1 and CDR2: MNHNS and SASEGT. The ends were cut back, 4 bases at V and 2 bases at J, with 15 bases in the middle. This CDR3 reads CASSVSGHSPYEQYF. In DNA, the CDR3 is TGTGCCAGCAGTGTTTCAGGGCATAGTCCCTACGAGCAGTACTTC.

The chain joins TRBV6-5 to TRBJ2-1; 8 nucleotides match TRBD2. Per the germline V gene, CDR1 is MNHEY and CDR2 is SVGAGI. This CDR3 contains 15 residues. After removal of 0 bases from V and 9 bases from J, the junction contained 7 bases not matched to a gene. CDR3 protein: CASSYSGGGFTEQFF. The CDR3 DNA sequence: TGTGCCAGCAGTTACTCCGGCGGGGGGTTTACTGAGCAGTTCTTC.

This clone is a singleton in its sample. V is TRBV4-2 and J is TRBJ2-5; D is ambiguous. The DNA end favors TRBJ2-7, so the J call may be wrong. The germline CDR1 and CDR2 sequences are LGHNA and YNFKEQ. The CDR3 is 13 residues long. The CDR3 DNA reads TGTGCCAGCAGCCAAGGTAGGATATGCGAGCAGTACTTC. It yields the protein CASSQGRICEQYF.